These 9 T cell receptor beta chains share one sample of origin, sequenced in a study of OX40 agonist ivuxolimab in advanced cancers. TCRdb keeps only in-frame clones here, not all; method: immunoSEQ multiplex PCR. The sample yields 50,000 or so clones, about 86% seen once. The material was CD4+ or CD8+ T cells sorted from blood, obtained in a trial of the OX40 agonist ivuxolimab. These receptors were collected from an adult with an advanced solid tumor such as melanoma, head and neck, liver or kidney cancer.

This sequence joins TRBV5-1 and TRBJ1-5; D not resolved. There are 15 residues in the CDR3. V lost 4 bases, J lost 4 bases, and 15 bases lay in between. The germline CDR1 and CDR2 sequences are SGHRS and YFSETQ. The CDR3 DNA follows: TGCGCCAGCAGCGCCGCCGTTCCACAAAATCAGCCCCAGCATTTT. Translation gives CASSAAVPQNQPQHF.

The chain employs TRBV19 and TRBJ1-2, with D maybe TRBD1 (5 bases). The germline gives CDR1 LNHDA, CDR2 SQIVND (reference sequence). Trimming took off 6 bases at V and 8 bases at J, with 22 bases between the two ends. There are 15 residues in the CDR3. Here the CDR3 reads CASRIQAIASSGYTF. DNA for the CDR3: TGTGCCAGTAGGATACAGGCTATCGCTTCCTCCGGCTACACCTTC.

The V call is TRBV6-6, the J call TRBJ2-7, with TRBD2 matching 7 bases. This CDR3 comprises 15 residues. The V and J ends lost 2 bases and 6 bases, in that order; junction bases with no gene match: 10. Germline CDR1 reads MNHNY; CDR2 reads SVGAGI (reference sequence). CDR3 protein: CASSYGGGVGREQYF. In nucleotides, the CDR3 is TGTGCCAGCAGTTACGGGGGGGGAGTCGGGCGCGAGCAGTACTTC.

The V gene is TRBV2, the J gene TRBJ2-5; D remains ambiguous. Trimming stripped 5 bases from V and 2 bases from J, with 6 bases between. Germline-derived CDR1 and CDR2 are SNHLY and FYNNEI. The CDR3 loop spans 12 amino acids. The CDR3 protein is CASSTVQETQYF. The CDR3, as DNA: TGTGCCAGCAGTACCGTACAAGAGACCCAGTACTTC.

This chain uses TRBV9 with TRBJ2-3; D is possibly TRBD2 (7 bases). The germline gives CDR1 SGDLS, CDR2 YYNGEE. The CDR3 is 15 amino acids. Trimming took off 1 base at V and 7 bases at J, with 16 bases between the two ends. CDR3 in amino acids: CASSVRGAGLNTQYF. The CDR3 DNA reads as TGTGCCAGCAGCGTAAGGGGGGCGGGACTAAATACGCAGTATTTT.

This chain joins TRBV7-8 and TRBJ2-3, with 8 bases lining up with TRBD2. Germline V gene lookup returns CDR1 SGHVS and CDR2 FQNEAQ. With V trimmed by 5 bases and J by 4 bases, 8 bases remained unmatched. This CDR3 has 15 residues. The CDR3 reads CASSRLLADADTQYF. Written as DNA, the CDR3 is TGTGCCAGCAGCCGCCTACTAGCGGACGCAGATACGCAGTATTTT.

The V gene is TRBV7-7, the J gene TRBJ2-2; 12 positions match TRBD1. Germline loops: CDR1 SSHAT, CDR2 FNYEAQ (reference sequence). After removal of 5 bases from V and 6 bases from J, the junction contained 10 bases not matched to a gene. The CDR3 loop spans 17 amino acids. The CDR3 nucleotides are TGTGCCAGCAGCCGCATTGGGACAGGGGGCGCGGCCGGGGAGCTGTTTTTT. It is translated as CASSRIGTGGAAGELFF.

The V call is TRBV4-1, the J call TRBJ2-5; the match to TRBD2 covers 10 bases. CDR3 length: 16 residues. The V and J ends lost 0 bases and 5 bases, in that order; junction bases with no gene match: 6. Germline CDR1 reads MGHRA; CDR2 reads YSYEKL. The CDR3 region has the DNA TGCGCCAGCAGCCAAGAGAGGCTAGCGGGGGCCGAGACCCAGTACTTC. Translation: CASSQERLAGAETQYF.

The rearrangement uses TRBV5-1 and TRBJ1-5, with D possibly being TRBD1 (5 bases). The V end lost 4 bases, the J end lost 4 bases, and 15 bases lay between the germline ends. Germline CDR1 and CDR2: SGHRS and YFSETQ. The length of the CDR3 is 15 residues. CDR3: CASSPGTADNQPQHF. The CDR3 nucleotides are TGCGCCAGCAGCCCAGGGACTGCCGATAATCAGCCCCAGCATTTT. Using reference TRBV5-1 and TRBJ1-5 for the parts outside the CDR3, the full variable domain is KAGVTQTPRYLIKTRGQQVTLSCSPISGHRSVSWYQQTPGQGLQFLFEYFSETQRNKGNFPGRFSGRQFSNSRSEMNVSTLELGDSALYLCASSPGTADNQPQHFGDGTRLSIL.